This entry lists 13 T cell receptor beta chains sequenced from one sample in a study of cytomegalovirus exposure and HLA in healthy donors. PCR employed 60 Vbeta and 13 Jbeta primers. This table comes from immunoSEQ multiplex PCR, and its TCRdb copy is limited to in-frame clones, with some not included. The sample holds 95,000 to 110,000 clones, less than 80% seen once. The sample comprised PBMCs. The source is a man aged 25 to 40 in good health and CMV-seronegative.

This chain connects TRBV18 to TRBJ2-5; D is uncertain. The CDR3 contains 13 residues. CDR1 KGHSH and CDR2 LQKENI come from the germline V gene. Trimming stripped 6 bases from V and 0 bases from J, with 8 bases between. This CDR3 is CASSRQYQETQYF. CDR3 DNA sequence: TGTGCCAGCTCCCGCCAGTACCAAGAGACCCAGTACTTC.

The chain recombines TRBV30 with TRBJ1-6; a weak D match, TRBD1 (6 bases). The CDR3 consists of 13 residues. CDR1 is GTSNPN, CDR2 SVGIG, per germline (reference sequence). The ends were cut back, 4 bases at V and 9 bases at J, with 13 bases in the middle. The chain's CDR3 is CAWMGGPSSPLHF. DNA of the CDR3: TGTGCCTGGATGGGGGGGCCGAGTTCACCCCTCCACTTT. Supplemented by reference TRBV30 and TRBJ1-6, the full variable domain reads SQTIHQWPATLVQPVGSPLSLECTVEGTSNPNLYWYRQAAGRGLQLLFYSVGIGQISSEVPQNLSASRPQDRQFILSSKKLLLSDSGFYLCAWMGGPSSPLHFGNGTRLTVT.

The CDR3 loop reads CASTLPGNTEAFF. CDR3 nucleotides: TGTGCCAGCACCCTCCCGGGGAACACTGAAGCTTTCTTT. This chain connects TRBV28 to TRBJ1-1; D not resolved. Germline values: CDR1 MDHEN, CDR2 SYDVKM. Trimming cost V 7 bases and J 1 base, with 10 bases left between them. The CDR3 extends over 13 amino acids.

The V and J genes are TRBV2 and TRBJ2-3; D perhaps matches TRBD2 (5 bases). CDR3 size: 13 residues. The V end was cut by 8 bases, the J end by 4 bases, with 13 bases between. Germline V CDR1 and CDR2: SNHLY, FYNNEI. This chain's CDR3 is CASRTSFPDTQYF. CDR3 nucleotides: TGTGCCAGCCGGACTTCCTTCCCAGATACGCAGTATTTT. Based on the CDR3 plus reference TRBV2 and TRBJ2-3, the full variable domain is EPEVTQTPSHQVTQMGQEVILRCVPISNHLYFYWYRQILGQKVEFLVSFYNNEISEKSEIFDDQFSVERPDGSNFTLKIRSTKLEDSAMYFCASRTSFPDTQYFGPGTRLTVL.

This chain uses TRBV5-4 with TRBJ2-5; D not certain. This CDR3 comprises 13 residues. In germline, CDR1 is SGHNT, CDR2 YYREEE (reference sequence). Trimming removed 1 base at V and 3 bases at J, with 7 bases between. The CDR3 loop reads CASSLIAEETQYF. CDR3 in DNA: TGTGCCAGCAGCTTGATTGCAGAAGAGACCCAGTACTTC.

The V and J genes are TRBV5-1 and TRBJ2-3; TRBD2 matches at 8 bases. CDR3 size: 18 residues. Trimming removed 2 bases from V and 4 bases from J; junction bases left unmatched: 15. Germline values: CDR1 SGHRS, CDR2 YFSETQ. The chain's CDR3 is CASSLNPSGGRAADTQYF. Written as DNA, the CDR3 is TGCGCCAGCAGCTTAAACCCCAGCGGGGGCCGGGCGGCAGATACGCAGTATTTT.

The CDR3 DNA sequence: TGTGCCATGTCACAGGGTTATAGCAATCAGCCCCAGCATTTT. Translating gives CAMSQGYSNQPQHF. The chain has TRBV19 and TRBJ1-5, with a weak D call TRBD1 (6 bases). CDR3 length: 14 amino acids. The ends were cut back, 10 bases at V and 0 bases at J, with 13 bases in the middle. Germline loops: CDR1 LNHDA, CDR2 SQIVND (reference sequence). The full variable domain, with the rest looked up from reference TRBV19 and TRBJ1-5, is DGGITQSPKYLFRKEGQNVTLSCEQNLNHDAMYWYRQDPGQGLRLIYYSQIVNDFQKGDIAEGYSVSREKKESFPLTVTSAQKNPTAFYLCAMSQGYSNQPQHFGDGTRLSIL.

The table lists this clone with a count of one. This chain uses TRBV28 with TRBJ2-5; D perhaps matches TRBD1 (7 bases). The germline V gene encodes CDR1 MDHEN and CDR2 SYDVKM. This CDR3 comprises 14 residues. V dropped 6 bases and J dropped 5 bases, with 16 bases sitting between them. The CDR3 region is CASSKGAGMETQYF. The CDR3 nucleotides are TGTGCCAGCAGCAAGGGGGCGGGGATGGAGACCCAGTACTTC.

This clone was seen a few times. The chain joins TRBV28 to TRBJ2-2, with 8 bases matching TRBD2. The CDR3 totals 16 residues. Germline V gives CDR1 MDHEN, CDR2 SYDVKM. Losses at the gene ends were 7 bases for V and 5 bases for J; bases not matched to a gene: 12. CDR3 loop: CASTYGVGRDTGELFF. DNA for the CDR3: TGTGCCAGCACCTACGGGGTCGGGAGGGATACCGGGGAGCTGTTTTTT.

V is TRBV28 and J is TRBJ1-1, with 8 bases lining up with TRBD1. The CDR3 runs 16 residues. V dropped 3 bases and J dropped 0; count of bases not matched to a gene: 6. Germline V gene data show CDR1 as MDHEN and CDR2 as SYDVKM. The CDR3 here is CASSLTGVIMNTEAFF. In DNA form, the CDR3 reads TGTGCCAGCAGTTTGACAGGGGTCATCATGAACACTGAAGCTTTCTTT.

In DNA form, the CDR3 reads TGTGCCAGCAGTGAGGCAGGGTCAATGACTGAAGCTTTCTTT. Translation gives CASSEAGSMTEAFF. The chain employs TRBV2 and TRBJ1-1; D possibly corresponds to TRBD1 (5 bases). Trimming removed 3 bases at V and 5 bases at J, with 13 bases between. Germline CDR1 reads SNHLY; CDR2 reads FYNNEI. The CDR3 runs 14 residues.

This chain uses TRBV5-1 with TRBJ1-1; unclear D gene. V lost 4 bases and J lost 1, with 14 bases in between. This CDR3 contains 15 residues. Germline V gene lookup returns CDR1 SGHRS and CDR2 YFSETQ. The CDR3 DNA reads TGCGCCAGCAGCGCCCGTGTGGGGAGGAACACTGAAGCTTTCTTT. It specifies CASSARVGRNTEAFF.

The genes are TRBV30 and TRBJ2-6; the D is unclear. This CDR3 contains 14 residues. V was pared by 1 base and J by 0 bases, with 4 bases between. The V gene's germline CDR1 is GTSNPN and CDR2 SVGIG (reference sequence). The CDR3 reads CAWSGSSGANVLTF. The CDR3 nucleotides read TGTGCCTGGAGTGGGAGCTCTGGGGCCAACGTCCTGACTTTC.